One TCR beta chain is described in this entry. Between the trimmed V and J ends, which lost 6 bases and 3 bases, there was a span of 20 bases. The CDR3 runs 16 residues. CDR1 MGHDK and CDR2 SYGVNS come from the germline V gene. This record belongs to a study of PD-L1 blockade in urothelial cancer. This sample's time point: peripheral blood 6 weeks after treatment start. Patients suffered from locally advanced or metastatic urothelial carcinoma. Repertoires were generated with immunoSEQ multiplex PCR, while TCRdb's copy carries only in-frame clones and drops some. The profile shows tens of thousands of clones, more than 75% of them singletons.

The source material was PBMCs, sampled around atezolizumab (anti-PD-L1) treatment. The chain has TRBV25-1 and TRBJ1-1; a possible D gene is TRBD1 (5 bases). The TCR sequence derives from a man between 65 and 80 years old with urothelial cancer. The CDR3 nucleotides read TGTGCCAGCAGCTCCTTGGGGGGAGGGATAGACACTGAAGCTTTCTTT. Its protein is CASSSLGGGIDTEAFF. Combining the CDR3 with reference TRBV25-1 and TRBJ1-1 gives the whole variable domain EADIYQTPRYLVIGTGKKITLECSQTMGHDKMYWYQQDPGMELHLIHYSYGVNSTEKGDLSSESTVSRIRTEHFPLTLESARPSHTSQYLCASSSLGGGIDTEAFFGQGTRLTVV.